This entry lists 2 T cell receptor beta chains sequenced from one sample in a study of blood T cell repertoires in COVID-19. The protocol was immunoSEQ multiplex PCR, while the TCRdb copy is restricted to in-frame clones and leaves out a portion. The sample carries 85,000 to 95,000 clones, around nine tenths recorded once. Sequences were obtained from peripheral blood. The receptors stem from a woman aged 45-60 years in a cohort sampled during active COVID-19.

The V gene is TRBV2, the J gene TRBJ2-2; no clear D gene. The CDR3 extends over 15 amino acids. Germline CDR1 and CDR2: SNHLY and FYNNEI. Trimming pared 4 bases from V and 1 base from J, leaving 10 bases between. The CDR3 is CASSAGNRNTGELFF. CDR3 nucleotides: TGTGCCAGCAGTGCAGGAAATAGGAACACCGGGGAGCTGTTTTTT.

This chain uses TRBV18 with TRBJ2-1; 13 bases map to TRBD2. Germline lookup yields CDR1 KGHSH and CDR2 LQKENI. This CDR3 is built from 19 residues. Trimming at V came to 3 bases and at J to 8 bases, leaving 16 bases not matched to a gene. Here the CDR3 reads CASSPGRRRTSGRGDEQFF. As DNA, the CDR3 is TGTGCCAGCTCACCTGGCAGACGGAGGACTAGCGGGAGAGGCGATGAGCAGTTCTTC.